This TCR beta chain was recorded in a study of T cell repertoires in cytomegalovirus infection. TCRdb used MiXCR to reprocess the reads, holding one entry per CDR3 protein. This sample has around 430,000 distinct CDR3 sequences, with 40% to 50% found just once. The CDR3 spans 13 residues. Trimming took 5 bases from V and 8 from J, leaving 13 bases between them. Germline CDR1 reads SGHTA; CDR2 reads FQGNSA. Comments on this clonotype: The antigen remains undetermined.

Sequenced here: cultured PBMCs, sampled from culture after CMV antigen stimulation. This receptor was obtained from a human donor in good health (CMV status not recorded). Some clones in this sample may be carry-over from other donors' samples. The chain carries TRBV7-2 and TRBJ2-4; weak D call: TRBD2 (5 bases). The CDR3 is CASSRTLGDIQYF. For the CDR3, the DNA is TGTGCCAGCAGCCGAACCCTCGGGGACATTCAGTACTTC.